These 14 T cell receptor beta chains were sequenced from one sample in a study of blood T cells in healthy people across ages. A J-beta primer mix and a sample-barcoded 5' primer were used in a second PCR of roughly 7 to 12 cycles. TCRdb re-derived calls from the 5' RACE reads in MiXCR, one entry per CDR3 protein. The sample has hundreds of thousands of distinct CDR3 sequences; 55% to 70% are singletons. Sequencing was done on a sample of blood. These receptor sequences come from a man aged 25 to 40 in good health.

The chain recombines TRBV20-1 with TRBJ2-7, with D possibly being TRBD2 (6 bases). The length of the CDR3 is 15 residues. Trimming removed 1 base from V and 2 bases from J, with 15 bases in between. The germline V gene has CDR1 DFQATT and CDR2 SNEGSKA (reference sequence). CDR3 in amino acids: CSARGDHGGAYEQYF. DNA of the CDR3: TGCAGTGCTAGAGGGGACCACGGGGGAGCCTACGAGCAGTACTTC.

The genes are TRBV29-1 and TRBJ2-3, with 7 nucleotides matching TRBD2. This CDR3 is 16 amino acids long. J was trimmed by 2 bases and V by 5 bases; bases with no gene match: 13. Germline loops: CDR1 SQVTM, CDR2 ANQGSEA. CDR3 residues: CSVPPASGGYTDTQYF. Written as DNA, the CDR3 is TGCAGCGTTCCCCCTGCTAGCGGAGGCTACACAGATACGCAGTATTTT.

This clonotype was counted between two and nine times. The rearrangement joins TRBV6-1 to TRBJ2-1; 8 bases match TRBD1. Germline trimming cut 6 bases from V and 4 bases from J; bases unmatched to any gene: 11. The CDR3 has 16 amino acids. Looked up from germline, CDR1 is MNHNS and CDR2 is SASEGT. The CDR3 nucleotides are TGTGCCAGCAGAACCGCCGGGACAGGTGGTTACAATGAGCAGTTCTTC. Its protein product is CASRTAGTGGYNEQFF.

This clonotype was observed at least ten times. V is TRBV29-1 and J is TRBJ2-3; D unclear. V was cut by 7 bases and J by 1 base, with 9 bases left in between. The V gene's germline CDR1 is SQVTM and CDR2 ANQGSEA. This CDR3 has 12 residues. The CDR3 is CSERQGTDTQYF. The DNA of the CDR3 is TGCAGCGAGCGACAAGGCACAGATACGCAGTATTTT.

A word on this clonotype: Germline is not matched at one junction end, which may reflect a read error. The chain uses TRBV3-1 and TRBJ2-7, with 8 bases fitting TRBD1. Germline CDR1 is LGHDT and CDR2 is YNNKEL (reference sequence). CDR3 length: 15 residues. For the CDR3, the DNA is TGTGCCGGCAGCCAAAGGCGACAGGGGAGCTACGAGCAGTACTTC. This sequence encodes CAGSQRRQGSYEQYF.

This clonotype came up a few times. The chain employs TRBV4-3 and TRBJ2-5; unclear D gene. The germline V gene encodes CDR1 LGHNA and CDR2 YSLEER. V was shortened by 0 bases and J by 12 bases, with 17 bases between the two germline ends. CDR3 length: 14 residues. The DNA for the CDR3 is TGCGCCAGCAGCCAAGAGCGCGAAAGCAGGTTGGAGTACTTC. This codes for CASSQERESRLEYF.

The V call is TRBV3-1, the J call TRBJ1-1; D is undetermined. Trimming stripped 5 bases from V and 4 bases from J, with 11 bases between. From germline, CDR1 is LGHDT and CDR2 YNNKEL (reference sequence). The CDR3 loop spans 13 amino acids. CDR3 sequence: CASSWLAGTEAFF. CDR3 DNA: TGTGCCAGCAGCTGGTTAGCTGGCACTGAAGCTTTCTTT.

The V gene is TRBV20-1, the J gene TRBJ2-3; D may be TRBD2 (5 bases). The CDR3 consists of 13 residues. Trimming pared 4 bases from V and 2 bases from J, leaving 10 bases between. Per the germline V gene, CDR1 is DFQATT and CDR2 is SNEGSKA (reference sequence). The CDR3 protein is CSAIGSITDTQYF. The CDR3 bases are TGCAGTGCTATTGGGAGTATCACAGATACGCAGTATTTT.

The chain carries TRBV15 and TRBJ1-1; D unresolved. Germline CDR1 LNHNV, CDR2 YYDKDF (reference sequence). V dropped 0 bases and J dropped 1 base, with 9 bases sitting between them. This CDR3 comprises 15 residues. The DNA of the CDR3 is TGTGCCACCAGCAGAGATCGCACAGCGAACACTGAAGCTTTCTTT. This translates into CATSRDRTANTEAFF.

The chain links TRBV27 to TRBJ1-2; D unclear. CDR1 is MNHEY and CDR2 is SMNVEV in the germline V gene (reference sequence). Trimming left V 5 bases short and J 6 bases short, with 25 bases between. The CDR3 extends over 17 amino acids. CDR3 loop: CASSPSDQPRKGDGYTF. CDR3 nucleotide sequence: TGTGCCAGCAGTCCCTCGGACCAACCTCGGAAGGGTGATGGCTACACCTTC.

This chain joins TRBV11-2 and TRBJ2-5; D may be TRBD2 (7 bases). The CDR3 runs to 15 residues. V was pared by 7 bases and J by 2 bases, with 17 bases between. Germline assignment: CDR1 SGHAT and CDR2 FQNNGV. This chain's CDR3 is CASTLGGATQETQYF. The CDR3, as DNA: TGTGCCAGCACCCTAGGGGGGGCCACTCAAGAGACCCAGTACTTC.

This clonotype was seen a few times. V usage is TRBV7-2 and J usage is TRBJ2-7; TRBD1 agrees at 7 bases. With 3 bases clipped from V and 0 bases from J, the junction kept 2 bases outside the gene matches. CDR1 and CDR2 from the germline V gene are SGHTA and FQGNSA. The CDR3 is made up of 14 amino acids. CDR3 DNA: TGTGCCAGCAGCTTGGACAGGATCTCCTACGAGCAGTACTTC. It specifies CASSLDRISYEQYF.

This sequence joins TRBV10-3 and TRBJ1-1; perhaps TRBD1 as D (5 bases). This CDR3 comprises 13 residues. In germline, CDR1 is ENHRY, CDR2 SYGVKD. With 10 bases removed from V and 2 bases from J, the gap between germline ends came to 14 bases. The CDR3, as DNA: TGTGCCACTCGAGAGGGGCTAAACACTGAAGCTTTCTTT. Translating gives CATREGLNTEAFF.

The V gene is TRBV9, the J gene TRBJ2-5; weak D call: TRBD1 (5 bases). The CDR3 sequence is 14 residues long. The germline V gene has CDR1 SGDLS and CDR2 YYNGEE. Trimming took off 7 bases at V and 6 bases at J, with 19 bases between the two ends. The CDR3 spells CASSPEQVGKTQYF. The DNA of the CDR3 is TGTGCCAGCTCCCCCGAACAGGTGGGAAAGACCCAGTACTTC.